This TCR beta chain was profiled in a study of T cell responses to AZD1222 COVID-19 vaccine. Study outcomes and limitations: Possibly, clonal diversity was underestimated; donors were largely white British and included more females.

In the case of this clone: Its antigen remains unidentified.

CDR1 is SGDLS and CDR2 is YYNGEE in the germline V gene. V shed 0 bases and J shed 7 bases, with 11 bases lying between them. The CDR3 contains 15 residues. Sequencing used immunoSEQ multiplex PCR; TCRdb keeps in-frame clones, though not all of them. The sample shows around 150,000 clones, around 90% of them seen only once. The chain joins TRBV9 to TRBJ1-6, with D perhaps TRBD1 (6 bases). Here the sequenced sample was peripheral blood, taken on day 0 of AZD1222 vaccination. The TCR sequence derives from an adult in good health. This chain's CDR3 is CASSVGNRENSPLHF. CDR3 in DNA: TGTGCCAGCAGCGTAGGGAACAGGGAGAATTCACCCCTCCACTTT.